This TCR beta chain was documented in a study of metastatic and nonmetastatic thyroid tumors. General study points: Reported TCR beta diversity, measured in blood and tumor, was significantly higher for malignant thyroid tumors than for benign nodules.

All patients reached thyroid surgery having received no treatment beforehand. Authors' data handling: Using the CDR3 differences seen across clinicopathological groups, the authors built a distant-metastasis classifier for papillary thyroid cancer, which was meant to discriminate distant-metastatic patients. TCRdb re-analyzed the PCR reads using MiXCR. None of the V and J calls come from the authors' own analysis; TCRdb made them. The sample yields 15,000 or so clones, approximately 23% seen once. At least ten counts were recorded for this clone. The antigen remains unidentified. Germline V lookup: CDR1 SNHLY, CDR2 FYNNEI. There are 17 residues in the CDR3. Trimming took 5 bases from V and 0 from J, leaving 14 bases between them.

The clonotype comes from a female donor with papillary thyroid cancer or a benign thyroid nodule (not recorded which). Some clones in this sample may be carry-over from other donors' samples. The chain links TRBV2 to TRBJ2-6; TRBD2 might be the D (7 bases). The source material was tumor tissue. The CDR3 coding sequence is TGTGCCAGCAGTCCCCGGGGGGCGGACTCTGGGGCCAACGTCCTGACTTTC. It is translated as CASSPRGADSGANVLTF. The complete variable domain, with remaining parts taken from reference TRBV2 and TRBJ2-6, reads EPEVTQTPSHQVTQMGQEVILRCVPISNHLYFYWYRQILGQKVEFLVSFYNNEISEKSEIFDDQFSVERPDGSNFTLKIRSTKLEDSAMYFCASSPRGADSGANVLTFGAGSRLTVL.